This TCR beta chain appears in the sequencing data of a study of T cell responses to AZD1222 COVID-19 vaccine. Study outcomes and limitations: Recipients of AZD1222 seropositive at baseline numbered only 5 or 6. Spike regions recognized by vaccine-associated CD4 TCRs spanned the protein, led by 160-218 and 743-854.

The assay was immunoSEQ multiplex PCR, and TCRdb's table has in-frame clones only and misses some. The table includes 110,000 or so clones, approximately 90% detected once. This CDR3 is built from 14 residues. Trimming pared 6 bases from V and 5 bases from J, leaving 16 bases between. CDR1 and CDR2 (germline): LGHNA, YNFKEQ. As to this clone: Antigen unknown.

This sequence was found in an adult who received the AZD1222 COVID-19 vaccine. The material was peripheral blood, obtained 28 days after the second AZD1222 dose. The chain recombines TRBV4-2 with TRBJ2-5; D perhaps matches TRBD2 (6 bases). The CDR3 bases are TGTGCCAGCAGGGGCGTAGGCGCGGGGGAGACCCAGTACTTC. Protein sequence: CASRGVGAGETQYF.